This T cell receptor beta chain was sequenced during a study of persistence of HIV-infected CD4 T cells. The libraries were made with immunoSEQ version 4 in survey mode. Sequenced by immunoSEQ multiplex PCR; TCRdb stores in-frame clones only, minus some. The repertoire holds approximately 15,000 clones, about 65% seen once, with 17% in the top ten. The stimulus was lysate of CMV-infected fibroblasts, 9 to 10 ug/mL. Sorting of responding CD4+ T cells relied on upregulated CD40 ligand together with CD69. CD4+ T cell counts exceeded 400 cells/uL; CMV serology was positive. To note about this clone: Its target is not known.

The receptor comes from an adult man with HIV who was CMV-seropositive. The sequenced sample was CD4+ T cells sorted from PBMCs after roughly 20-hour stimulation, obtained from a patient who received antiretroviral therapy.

Here the CDR3 DNA reads TGCGCCAGCAGCTTTATAGCGGGGGGGCTGGCGGATGAGCAGTTCTTC. Protein product: CASSFIAGGLADEQFF. This chain joins TRBV5-1 and TRBJ2-1; TRBD2 matches at 11 bases. The CDR3 loop spans 16 amino acids. Germline values: CDR1 SGHRS, CDR2 YFSETQ. Losses at the gene ends were 2 bases for V and 8 bases for J; bases not matched to a gene: 9.